Shown below are 32 T cell receptor beta chains from a single sample sequenced in a study of shared clonotypes between healthy human individuals. This table comes from immunoSEQ multiplex PCR, and its TCRdb copy is limited to in-frame clones, with some not included. The sample consists of 2 million to 2.5 million clones, under 97% of them appearing once. The specimen sequenced was naive CD4+ T cells sorted from blood. Subset given: CD45RA+ positively selected. Receptors were obtained from a man aged 18 to 29 in good health.

In DNA, the CDR3 is TGTGCCAGCAGTTTAATTGGGCCAGGGGCTTTCTATAATTCACCCCTCCACTTT. It encodes CASSLIGPGAFYNSPLHF. V and J are TRBV27 and TRBJ1-6; maybe TRBD1 (6 bases). The CDR3 runs to 18 residues. Trimming took 2 bases from V and 3 from J, leaving 17 bases between them. CDR1 and CDR2 from the germline V gene are MNHEY and SMNVEV (reference sequence).

The V gene is TRBV2, the J gene TRBJ2-1, with TRBD2 matching 7 bases. The CDR3 length is 15 residues. The germline CDR1 and CDR2 sequences are SNHLY and FYNNEI. V dropped 0 bases and J dropped 7; count of bases not matched to a gene: 6. CDR3 region: CASSEALGLYNEQFF. Written as DNA, the CDR3 is TGTGCCAGCAGTGAAGCGCTGGGACTATATAATGAGCAGTTCTTC.

V and J are TRBV27 and TRBJ2-2; 7 bases fit TRBD1. Germline trimming cut 6 bases from V and 0 bases from J; bases unmatched to any gene: 4. This CDR3 spans 15 amino acids. Germline CDR1 and CDR2: MNHEY and SMNVEV (reference sequence). The CDR3 coding sequence is TGTGCCAGCAGGCCCGGGACAGCGAACACCGGGGAGCTGTTTTTT. This codes for CASRPGTANTGELFF.

The rearrangement links TRBV4-1 to TRBJ1-3; 9 nucleotides agree with TRBD1. The CDR3 runs 15 residues. Germline V CDR1 and CDR2: MGHRA, YSYEKL. J was trimmed by 3 bases and V by 3 bases; bases with no gene match: 3. The CDR3 sequence: CASSQTGGNGNTIYF. The CDR3 coding sequence is TGCGCCAGCAGCCAGACAGGGGGGAATGGAAACACCATATATTTT.

This clone appeared a single time. This sequence joins TRBV5-8 and TRBJ2-2; 8 bases align to TRBD1. After removal of 5 bases from V and 7 bases from J, the junction contained 10 bases not matched to a gene. The CDR3 is 15 amino acids. CDR1 and CDR2 (germline): SGHTS, YDEGEE. The CDR3: CASRSGQALIGELFF. For the CDR3, the DNA is TGTGCCAGCAGATCGGGACAGGCGTTGATCGGGGAGCTGTTTTTT.

The chain combines TRBV2 with TRBJ2-7; D is possibly TRBD1 (6 bases). The V gene's germline CDR1 is SNHLY and CDR2 FYNNEI. The V end was cut by 4 bases, the J end by 2 bases, with 9 bases between. CDR3 length: 13 residues. The CDR3 here is CASSGDTTYEQYF. The CDR3 DNA sequence: TGTGCCAGCAGTGGGGACACTACCTACGAGCAGTACTTC.

The chain links TRBV30 to TRBJ1-1; the D is unclear. Per germline, CDR1 GTSNPN and CDR2 SVGIG (reference sequence). V lost 4 bases to trimming and J lost 12 bases, with 21 bases between them. This CDR3 has 13 residues. CDR3 nucleotide sequence: TGTGCCTGGACGGCCTATTTGACACCCGAGCCTTTCTTT. It translates to CAWTAYLTPEPFF.

The chain links TRBV7-2 to TRBJ1-2, with D maybe TRBD1 (5 bases). The CDR3 spans 13 residues. Trimming pared 1 base from V and 7 bases from J, leaving 10 bases between. The germline CDR1 and CDR2 sequences are SGHTA and FQGNSA. The CDR3 spells CASSLVRGGGYTF. DNA for the CDR3: TGTGCCAGCAGCTTAGTTCGGGGGGGTGGCTACACCTTC.

The CDR3: CASSLVAVETQYF. DNA of the CDR3: TGTGCCAGCAGCTTGGTTGCGGTAGAGACCCAGTACTTC. The chain is built from TRBV5-6 and TRBJ2-5; D is unclear. The germline gives CDR1 SGHDT, CDR2 YYEEEE. V gave up 0 bases and J gave up 4 bases, with 7 bases separating them. This CDR3 spans 13 amino acids.

This clone was observed once. The V call is TRBV16, the J call TRBJ2-3; no clear D. The V gene lost 8 bases and the J gene lost 6 bases, with 12 bases spanning the gap. Germline-derived CDR1 and CDR2 are KGHSY and FQNENV. This CDR3 is 12 amino acids long. CDR3 amino acids: CASGILPDTQYF. DNA of the CDR3: TGTGCCAGCGGCATCCTCCCCGATACGCAGTATTTT.

This chain links TRBV7-2 with TRBJ2-1; 7 bases align to TRBD2. The junction had 14 bases not matched to a gene; V was cut back by 5 bases and J by 7 bases. Germline V gives CDR1 SGHTA, CDR2 FQGNSA. The CDR3 length is 16 residues. CDR3 sequence reads: CASSQAGTIGDNEQFF. CDR3 DNA sequence: TGTGCCAGCAGCCAAGCCGGGACTATCGGTGATAATGAGCAGTTCTTC.

The count of this clone is one. The chain has TRBV6-5 and TRBJ1-5; maybe TRBD1 (6 bases). The germline V and J ends were trimmed by 4 bases and 2 bases, with 12 bases remaining between them. Germline CDR1 and CDR2: MNHEY and SVGAGI. The CDR3 sequence is 15 residues long. The CDR3 loop reads CASSLTGHGNQPQHF. CDR3 sequence (DNA): TGTGCCAGCAGTTTAACAGGGCACGGCAATCAGCCCCAGCATTTT.

This CDR3 is CAFNSGISYNEQFF. The CDR3 DNA is TGTGCCTTCAATAGCGGGATTTCCTACAATGAGCAGTTCTTC. The chain is built from TRBV30 and TRBJ2-1; 8 bases agree with TRBD2. The length of the CDR3 is 14 residues. After removal of 7 bases from V and 1 base from J, the junction contained 6 bases not matched to a gene. Germline CDR1 and CDR2: GTSNPN and SVGIG (reference sequence).

This chain's CDR3 is CASSLSYSKAFF. In nucleotides, the CDR3 is TGTGCCAGCAGTTTGAGCTATTCCAAGGCTTTCTTT. The chain uses TRBV28 and TRBJ1-1; D unresolved. Per germline, CDR1 MDHEN and CDR2 SYDVKM. The CDR3 is made up of 12 amino acids. V was trimmed by 3 bases and J by 11 bases, leaving 13 bases between them.

V usage is TRBV29-1 and J usage is TRBJ2-3; D gene ambiguous. Germline V gene lookup returns CDR1 SQVTM and CDR2 ANQGSEA. V lost 4 bases, J lost 2 bases, and 10 bases lay in between. The CDR3 runs to 13 residues. CDR3 in amino acids: CSVAGSFTDTQYF. The CDR3 DNA follows: TGCAGCGTTGCTGGTAGCTTCACAGATACGCAGTATTTT.

V and J are TRBV6-6 and TRBJ2-7; 7 nucleotides match TRBD1. The V segment lost 5 bases and the J segment 2 bases; nucleotides outside the gene matches: 9. Germline V CDR1 and CDR2: MNHNY, SVGAGI (reference sequence). The CDR3 totals 15 residues. This CDR3 reads CASSTPTGPPYEQYF. CDR3 coding DNA: TGTGCCAGCAGTACCCCGACAGGGCCTCCCTACGAGCAGTACTTC.

The genes are TRBV7-9 and TRBJ1-1, with a possible D match to TRBD1 (6 bases). CDR3 size: 13 residues. Germline assignment: CDR1 SEHNR and CDR2 FQNEAQ (reference sequence). V lost 6 bases and J lost 1, with 9 bases in between. CDR3 in DNA: TGTGCCAGCAGTACAGGGAGGAACACTGAAGCTTTCTTT. Amino acids: CASSTGRNTEAFF.

The chain combines TRBV11-2 with TRBJ2-1, with 8 bases lining up with TRBD2. Trimming took 0 bases from V and 2 from J; bases not matched to a gene: 0. The CDR3 sequence is 15 residues long. Germline assignment: CDR1 SGHAT and CDR2 FQNNGV. CDR3 nucleotides: TGTGCCAGCAGCTTAGACGGGAGGGCCTACAATGAGCAGTTCTTC. Translated, it gives CASSLDGRAYNEQFF.

As to this clone: Other DNA sequences in the sample encode the same CDR3. The V call is TRBV5-1, the J call TRBJ2-7; TRBD1 or TRBD2 may be the D gene (5 bases each). This CDR3 spans 14 amino acids. Deletions cut 4 bases from V and 0 bases from J, with 11 bases between. Per the germline V gene, CDR1 is SGHRS and CDR2 is YFSETQ. In DNA, the CDR3 is TGCGCCAGCAGCCTTGAGGGGTTCTCCTACGAGCAGTACTTC. This sequence encodes CASSLEGFSYEQYF.

This chain links TRBV5-5 with TRBJ2-5; 12 nucleotides agree with TRBD2. Trimming removed 4 bases from V and 5 bases from J; junction bases left unmatched: 15. Germline V gene lookup returns CDR1 SGHKS and CDR2 YYEKEE (reference sequence). This CDR3 region has 18 residues. DNA for the CDR3: TGTGCCAGCAGCCGAAAATTTCTAGCGGGAGGGGCCGGGGAGACCCAGTACTTC. Protein sequence: CASSRKFLAGGAGETQYF.

This sequence joins TRBV5-6 and TRBJ1-5; possible D gene TRBD1, 5 bases. V was pared by 4 bases and J by 4 bases, with 18 bases between. This CDR3 has 16 residues. Germline V gives CDR1 SGHDT, CDR2 YYEEEE. Here the CDR3 reads CASSRNPGLPNQPQHF. The DNA of the CDR3 is TGTGCCAGCAGCCGAAACCCAGGGTTGCCTAATCAGCCCCAGCATTTT.

The chain combines TRBV28 with TRBJ1-5; 7 bases align to TRBD1. Germline CDR1 MDHEN, CDR2 SYDVKM. The CDR3 contains 14 residues. V was clipped by 11 bases and J by 2 bases; unmatched bases: 9. As DNA, the CDR3 is TGTGCCGTTGCGACAGGGACTCGCAATCAGCCCCAGCATTTT. Its protein is CAVATGTRNQPQHF.

V and J are TRBV9 and TRBJ2-2; possible D gene TRBD2, 6 bases. CDR3 size: 16 residues. V lost 0 bases and J lost 5, with 14 bases in between. Germline V lookup: CDR1 SGDLS, CDR2 YYNGEE. CDR3 sequence reads: CASSVEGGMETGELFF. Here the CDR3 DNA reads TGTGCCAGCAGCGTAGAGGGCGGGATGGAAACCGGGGAGCTGTTTTTT.

This clone was recorded once. This chain links TRBV19 with TRBJ1-2; the D gene is possibly TRBD1 (5 bases). The length of the CDR3 is 13 residues. V dropped 5 bases and J dropped 6 bases, with 13 bases sitting between them. CDR1 and CDR2 (germline): LNHDA, SQIVND (reference sequence). The CDR3 loop is CASSAQGSDGYTF. The DNA of the CDR3 is TGTGCCAGTAGTGCCCAGGGATCCGATGGCTACACCTTC.

Here the CDR3 reads CASSGRGFTEAFF. The CDR3 DNA reads as TGTGCCAGCAGTGGCAGGGGGTTTACTGAAGCTTTCTTT. The rearrangement uses TRBV6-5 and TRBJ1-1, with 7 bases aligning to TRBD1. Germline V gene lookup returns CDR1 MNHEY and CDR2 SVGAGI. CDR3 length: 13 residues. The trim removed 5 bases at V and 5 bases at J, leaving 5 bases unmatched.

The V and J genes are TRBV5-6 and TRBJ1-1, with D possibly being TRBD1 (6 bases). Germline CDR1 and CDR2: SGHDT and YYEEEE. Trimming took off 2 bases at V and 8 bases at J, with 13 bases between the two ends. CDR3 length: 13 amino acids. This CDR3 is CASSLRGGDEAFF. CDR3 DNA: TGTGCCAGCAGCTTAAGGGGGGGAGACGAAGCTTTCTTT.

The chain is built from TRBV14 and TRBJ1-1; D is uncertain. The CDR3 is 12 amino acids. Trimming removed 4 bases at V and 8 bases at J, with 11 bases between. Germline V lookup: CDR1 SGHDN, CDR2 FVKESK. The CDR3, as DNA: TGTGCCAGCAGCCGGAACCAGTACGAAGCTTTCTTT. Its protein is CASSRNQYEAFF.

As concerns this clone: The sample contains more than one DNA sequence encoding this CDR3. V gene TRBV11-3 combines with J gene TRBJ2-1; 8 bases agree with TRBD1. The CDR3 covers 15 residues. Germline CDR1 and CDR2: SGHNT and YENEEA. V trimming: 5 bases; J trimming: 3 bases; junction bases outside the gene matches: 6. CDR3 sequence: CASSLGQGSYNEQFF. The DNA for the CDR3 is TGTGCCAGCAGCCTTGGACAGGGAAGCTACAATGAGCAGTTCTTC.

In this sample, this clone turned up once. The rearrangement uses TRBV4-1 and TRBJ2-1; D is ambiguous. From germline, CDR1 is MGHRA and CDR2 YSYEKL. Trimming removed 3 bases at V and 7 bases at J, with 13 bases between. The CDR3 loop spans 14 amino acids. CDR3 sequence (DNA): TGCGCCAGCAGCCACCCAATCGTGAGGAATGAGCAGTTCTTC. It specifies CASSHPIVRNEQFF.

The CDR3 region is CASNIDRGRTEAFF. The CDR3 nucleotides read TGCGCCAGCAACATAGACAGGGGGAGGACTGAAGCTTTCTTT. The V gene is TRBV10-2, the J gene TRBJ1-1; 9 bases agree with TRBD1. V shed 7 bases, J shed 5 bases, and the junction held 8 bases outside the gene matches. The CDR3 sequence is 14 residues long. Germline V gene sequence: CDR1 WSHSY, CDR2 SAAADI.

The chain joins TRBV18 to TRBJ2-2; no clear D. Germline V gene lookup returns CDR1 KGHSH and CDR2 LQKENI. Between the trimmed V and J ends, which lost 5 bases and 8 bases, there was a span of 9 bases. The CDR3 has 12 residues. CDR3 in amino acids: CASSTPVGELFF. The CDR3 nucleotides read TGTGCCAGCTCAACCCCGGTGGGGGAGCTGTTTTTT.

V and J are TRBV28 and TRBJ2-7, with 10 bases identical to TRBD1. This CDR3 spans 15 amino acids. CDR1 is MDHEN and CDR2 is SYDVKM in the germline V gene. With V trimmed by 5 bases and J by 0 bases, 4 bases remained unmatched. As DNA, the CDR3 is TGTGCCAGCAGTCCAGGGACAGGGGACTCCTACGAGCAGTACTTC. This sequence encodes CASSPGTGDSYEQYF.